Presented here are 10 T cell receptor beta chains from one specimen sequenced in a study of blood T cells in healthy people across ages. Together with a sample-barcoded 5' primer, a J-beta primer mix was included in a second PCR lasting about 7 to 12 cycles. Via MiXCR, TCRdb re-called the 5' RACE reads, giving one row per CDR3 protein. The sample carries roughly 2 million distinct CDR3 sequences, 40% to 55% recorded once. Sequencing input: blood. All receptors come from a woman aged 35 to 49 in good health.

This chain links TRBV2 with TRBJ2-5; the D gene is possibly TRBD2 (5 bases). This CDR3 has 13 amino acids. V gave up 3 bases and J gave up 7 bases, with 12 bases separating them. CDR1 SNHLY and CDR2 FYNNEI come from the germline V gene. CDR3 sequence reads: CASSETARGTQYF. As DNA, the CDR3 is TGTGCCAGCAGTGAGACGGCCCGGGGGACCCAGTACTTC.

This chain joins TRBV3-1 and TRBJ2-5; tentative D call: TRBD2 (5 bases). The J call may be incorrect, as the DNA end agrees better with TRBJ2-7. This CDR3 is 13 amino acids long. Germline CDR1 and CDR2: LGHDT and YNNKEL (reference sequence). The CDR3 coding sequence is TGTGCCAGCAGCCAACTTGGACTGCCCGAGCAGTACTTC. Its protein product is CASSQLGLPEQYF.

The chain employs TRBV6-5 and TRBJ1-2, with D possibly TRBD1 on 6 matching bases. V lost 5 bases and J 4 bases, leaving 17 bases between the germline ends. CDR1 and CDR2 from the germline V gene are MNHEY and SVGAGI. The CDR3 is 15 amino acids. CDR3 loop: CASSKPSGGSYGYTF. CDR3 coding DNA: TGTGCCAGCAGTAAACCCTCGGGGGGCTCCTATGGCTACACCTTC.

J is TRBJ2-5 and V is TRBV11-2; 10 bases match TRBD1. The J call is in doubt because the DNA end fits TRBJ2-7 better. Germline V gene lookup returns CDR1 SGHAT and CDR2 FQNNGV. This CDR3 has 16 residues. As DNA, the CDR3 is TGTGCCAGCAGCCGATCCCTCGGGACAGGGGCCTACGAGCAGTACTTC. Amino acid sequence: CASSRSLGTGAYEQYF.

This clonotype was counted a few times. The chain carries TRBV7-8 and TRBJ2-5; 9 bases fit TRBD1. The CDR3 length is 16 residues. The germline gives CDR1 SGHVS, CDR2 FQNEAQ. The ends lost 2 bases at V and 0 bases at J; junction bases unmatched: 4. In DNA form, the CDR3 reads TGTGCCAGCAGCTTATATGACAGGGGGGACCAAGAGACCCAGTACTTC. Protein sequence: CASSLYDRGDQETQYF.

The chain employs TRBV9 and TRBJ1-2; D remains ambiguous. The CDR3 runs to 15 residues. V dropped 0 bases and J dropped 6 bases, with 15 bases sitting between them. Per germline, CDR1 SGDLS and CDR2 YYNGEE. The CDR3 spells CASSVAAALGHGYTF. The CDR3 region has the DNA TGTGCCAGCAGCGTAGCCGCGGCTCTCGGACATGGCTACACCTTC.

The genes are TRBV5-1 and TRBJ2-1; 9 bases fit TRBD2. The ends lost 7 bases at V and 0 bases at J; junction bases unmatched: 14. The CDR3 is 18 residues long. The germline CDR1 and CDR2 sequences are SGHRS and YFSETQ. The CDR3, as DNA: TGCGCCAGCTTTAAGGGACTGGCGGGGGGGAGCTCCTACAATGAGCAGTTCTTC. Translation gives CASFKGLAGGSSYNEQFF.

The V and J genes are TRBV7-8 and TRBJ2-7, with D possibly being TRBD2 (6 bases). The CDR3 is 13 amino acids. The germline CDR1 and CDR2 sequences are SGHVS and FQNEAQ. V shed 4 bases and J shed 4 bases, with 11 bases lying between them. CDR3 protein: CASSWDGTYEQYF. The CDR3 nucleotides are TGTGCCAGCAGCTGGGACGGGACTTACGAGCAGTACTTC.

J is TRBJ2-1 and V is TRBV27; TRBD1 aligns across 7 bases. V lost 6 bases and J lost 8; bases outside the gene matches: 7. This CDR3 region has 13 residues. Germline lookup yields CDR1 MNHEY and CDR2 SMNVEV (reference sequence). The CDR3 coding sequence is TGTGCCAGCAGCAATTACGGGACAGATGAGCAGTTCTTC. As protein: CASSNYGTDEQFF.

The V call is TRBV7-8, the J call TRBJ1-2, with 7 bases fitting TRBD1. V gave up 5 bases and J gave up 4 bases; unmatched junction bases: 7. The CDR3 loop spans 14 amino acids. Germline V gene sequence: CDR1 SGHVS, CDR2 FQNEAQ. CDR3 coding DNA: TGTGCCAGCAGCACGATACGGGACAGCTATGGCTACACCTTC. Its protein is CASSTIRDSYGYTF.